Each of the 17 T cell receptor beta chains below was sequenced from the same sample in a study of T cell changes during pregnancy in multiple sclerosis. Assay used: immunoSEQ multiplex PCR; TCRdb lists only in-frame clones, some missing. Among roughly 72,000 clones listed, around 94% were seen once. The material was CD4+ T cells from peripheral blood mononuclear cells, obtained after pregnancy. All receptors derive from a female donor with multiple sclerosis, enrolled in a pregnancy study.

The V call is TRBV19, the J call TRBJ2-7; perhaps TRBD1 as D (6 bases). This CDR3 region has 12 residues. V was clipped by 3 bases and J by 7 bases, with 10 bases between them. Looked up from germline, CDR1 is LNHDA and CDR2 is SQIVND (reference sequence). CDR3 sequence (DNA): TGTGCCAGTAGTATTGCCGACAGGGAGCAGTACTTC. As protein: CASSIADREQYF.

The chain has TRBV12-2 and TRBJ2-7; the D call in the table, TRBD1, was not verified against the DNA. TRBV12-2 is a known pseudogene. The CDR3 is 20 residues long. The CDR3 loop is CASRLEGWDSATVLSYEQYF. The CDR3 DNA reads TGTGCAAGTCGCTTAGAAGGATGGGACAGCGCCACAGTCCTCTCCTACGAGCAGTACTTC.

The V gene is TRBV6-6, the J gene TRBJ2-2, with a possible D match to TRBD2 (7 bases). The length of the CDR3 is 16 residues. Germline-derived CDR1 and CDR2 are MNHNY and SVGAGI (reference sequence). Trimming removed 7 bases from V and 5 bases from J, with 20 bases in between. CDR3 sequence reads: CASIGGWGRATGELFF. The CDR3 DNA sequence: TGTGCCAGCATAGGGGGATGGGGGAGGGCAACCGGGGAGCTGTTTTTT.

The chain uses TRBV19 and TRBJ2-3, with 7 bases aligning to TRBD2. Unmatched junction bases numbered 5, after V lost 8 bases and J lost 0 bases. The CDR3 length is 14 residues. The germline V gene encodes CDR1 LNHDA and CDR2 SQIVND (reference sequence). DNA for the CDR3: TGTGCCAGTGCGACTAGCCCGAGCACAGATACGCAGTATTTT. Protein sequence: CASATSPSTDTQYF.

The V gene is TRBV7-2, the J gene TRBJ2-7, with 8 bases fitting TRBD2. The CDR3 has 15 residues. Losses at the gene ends were 6 bases for V and 4 bases for J; bases not matched to a gene: 11. The germline V gene encodes CDR1 SGHTA and CDR2 FQGNSA. The chain's CDR3 is CASSPSGSISYEQYF. Written as DNA, the CDR3 is TGTGCCAGCAGTCCCAGCGGGAGCATTTCTTACGAGCAGTACTTC.

CDR3 residues: CASSKNGGGGTDTQYF. The DNA of the CDR3 is TGTGCCAGCAGCAAAAACGGCGGGGGCGGCACAGATACGCAGTATTTT. The chain couples TRBV21-1 to TRBJ2-3; the D call of TRBD2 is as the table states it, not checked on the DNA. TRBV21-1 is termed a pseudogene. The CDR3 length is 16 residues.

This clone occurred once. The V and J genes are TRBV19 and TRBJ2-5; possible D gene TRBD1, 6 bases. V dropped 4 bases and J dropped 7 bases, with 28 bases sitting between them. This CDR3 spans 18 amino acids. Germline loops: CDR1 LNHDA, CDR2 SQIVND (reference sequence). The CDR3 sequence is CASSTDGTQGGRWGTQYF. In DNA, the CDR3 is TGTGCCAGTAGTACCGATGGAACACAGGGTGGGAGATGGGGGACCCAGTACTTC.

J is TRBJ2-5 and V is TRBV18; a weak D match, TRBD2 (5 bases). This CDR3 spans 15 amino acids. The germline gives CDR1 KGHSH, CDR2 LQKENI. V lost 3 bases to trimming and J lost 1 base, with 12 bases between them. CDR3 nucleotide sequence: TGTGCCAGCTCACCGGGCGGGCAGCCCCAAGAGACCCAGTACTTC. It is translated as CASSPGGQPQETQYF.

This rearrangement joins TRBV4-1 to TRBJ2-7; TRBD1 agrees at 7 bases. Germline V gene sequence: CDR1 MGHRA, CDR2 YSYEKL. V dropped 0 bases and J dropped 6; count of bases not matched to a gene: 8. The CDR3 is 15 amino acids. CDR3: CASSQDPYRGGEQYF. CDR3 bases: TGCGCCAGCAGCCAAGATCCTTACAGGGGCGGCGAGCAGTACTTC.

This chain joins TRBV2 and TRBJ2-7; 7 nucleotides match TRBD2. CDR3 length equals 15 residues. From germline, CDR1 is SNHLY and CDR2 FYNNEI. V was pared by 6 bases and J by 1 base, with 9 bases of the junction left unmatched. CDR3 region: CASSGGTTASYEQYF. CDR3 in DNA: TGTGCCAGCAGCGGGGGGACGACTGCGTCCTACGAGCAGTACTTC.

This rearrangement joins TRBV5-1 to TRBJ2-7; 10 bases are shared with TRBD2. V lost 3 bases, J lost 3 bases, and 6 bases stayed unmatched. This CDR3 is 15 amino acids long. Germline V lookup: CDR1 SGHRS, CDR2 YFSETQ. CDR3 DNA: TGCGCCAGCAGCTCCTACAGGACTAGCGGCTACGAGCAGTACTTC. It yields the protein CASSSYRTSGYEQYF.

The chain carries TRBV5-1 and TRBJ2-7; 12 bases agree with TRBD1. The ends lost 4 bases at V and 4 bases at J; junction bases unmatched: 9. The CDR3 is 16 amino acids. In germline, CDR1 is SGHRS, CDR2 YFSETQ. CDR3 sequence (DNA): TGCGCCAGCAGCCCGGGACAGGGGGCTATCGGATACGAGCAGTACTTC. This translates into CASSPGQGAIGYEQYF.

The chain is built from TRBV19 and TRBJ1-5; 8 bases map to TRBD1. The J segment lost 4 bases and the V segment lost 5 bases, leaving 10 bases of the junction unmatched. The germline gives CDR1 LNHDA, CDR2 SQIVND (reference sequence). CDR3 length: 16 residues. The CDR3 DNA reads TGTGCCAGTAGTCCCGCCAGGGGGCAACGTAATCAGCCCCAGCATTTT. It encodes CASSPARGQRNQPQHF.

The chain uses TRBV7-9 and TRBJ2-7; 7 bases match TRBD2. V shed 8 bases and J 2 bases; nucleotides not matched to a gene: 9. There are 14 residues in the CDR3. From germline, CDR1 is SEHNR and CDR2 FQNEAQ (reference sequence). The CDR3 DNA follows: TGTGCCAGCGGCAGAGCGGGAAAGACCTACGAGCAGTACTTC. It is translated as CASGRAGKTYEQYF.

The chain recombines TRBV11-2 with TRBJ2-1, with D perhaps matching TRBD2 (6 bases). V lost 0 bases and J lost 1, with 10 bases in between. Germline loops: CDR1 SGHAT, CDR2 FQNNGV. The CDR3 consists of 16 residues. The CDR3 sequence: CASSLEVGSSYNEQFF. In DNA form, the CDR3 reads TGTGCCAGCAGCTTAGAAGTCGGGAGTTCCTACAATGAGCAGTTCTTC.

The chain combines TRBV28 with TRBJ2-7; 7 bases are a match to TRBD2. V trimming: 4 bases; J trimming: 3 bases; junction bases outside the gene matches: 6. CDR1 and CDR2 (germline): MDHEN, SYDVKM. The CDR3 sequence is 14 residues long. As DNA, the CDR3 is TGTGCCAGCAGTTCTAGCGGTACTAGCTACGAGCAGTACTTC. Protein product: CASSSSGTSYEQYF.

This chain uses TRBV6-5 with TRBJ2-7, with D possibly TRBD2 on 5 matching bases. CDR1 and CDR2 (germline): MNHEY, SVGAGI. The CDR3 runs to 14 residues. Trimming left V 6 bases short and J 6 bases short, with 18 bases between. CDR3 sequence: CASSSQRVRGEQYF. For the CDR3, the DNA is TGTGCCAGCAGCTCCCAGAGGGTCAGAGGCGAGCAGTACTTC.